These 4 T cell receptor beta chains were all obtained from the same sample, sequenced in a study of T cells in women clearing cervical HPV infection (dated by TCRdb to the late 2010s). The library was obtained by the immunoSEQ multiplex PCR assay. Held by TCRdb, this immuneACCESS table contains in-frame sequences only and omits some clones. Under half of the omission traces to an unresolved V gene where checked; the cause of the rest is unknown. This sample's table has entries for 30,000 to 45,000 clones. Clones ranked in the top ten supply 1.7% of the sample. The specimen sequenced was blood buffy coat. These receptors were collected from a woman between 18 and 69 years old with a cervical HPV16 infection that either progressed to CIN3+ or cleared (not recorded which).

Concerning this clone itself: The read finishes 3 residues shy of the CDR3 end, and the germline J gene is used to complete it. The genes are TRBV19 and TRBJ2-2, with D tentatively TRBD1 or TRBD2 (5 bases each). Germline V lookup: CDR1 LNHDA, CDR2 SQIVND (reference sequence). The CDR3 is made up of 17 amino acids. CDR3 sequence reads: CASSKQGATSGANVLFF. The CDR3 bases that were read are TGTGCCAGTAGTAAGCAGGGAGCTACCTCTGGGGCCAACGTG.

As regards this clone: The observed sequence ends 3 residues before the CDR3 terminus, with the missing tail filled in from the germline J gene. This chain uses TRBV29-1 with TRBJ1-1; 8 bases fit TRBD1. CDR1 is SQVTM, CDR2 ANQGSEA, per germline. This CDR3 is built from 15 residues. V lost 4 bases and J lost 5; bases outside the gene matches: 12. The CDR3 here is CSVGGTGTGGTEAFF. CDR3 DNA (partial): TGCAGCGTTGGGGGAACCGGAACAGGGGGAACTGAA.

On this clone: Coverage ceases 3 residues before the CDR3 finishes, and the germline J gene fills in the end. V is TRBV7-2 and J is TRBJ2-7; D is possibly TRBD1 (5 bases). Germline V CDR1 and CDR2: SGHTA, FQGNSA. Trimming took off 4 bases at V and 2 bases at J, with 9 bases between the two ends. This CDR3 spans 13 amino acids. The part of the CDR3 DNA that was read is TGTGCCAGCAGCTCGAGACAGACCTACGAG. Its translation is CASSSRQTYE. In full, the CDR3 is CASSSRQTYEQYF.

With regard to this clone: From the germline J gene comes the end of the CDR3, since the read stops 3 residues before it. J is TRBJ1-2 and V is TRBV20-1, with 9 bases matching TRBD1. This CDR3 contains 14 residues. Per the germline V gene, CDR1 is DFQATT and CDR2 is SNEGSKA (reference sequence). Trimming removed 6 bases from V and 3 bases from J; junction bases left unmatched: 8. CDR3 sequence reads: CSAGRTGVYYGYTF. The CDR3 bases that were read are TGCAGTGCGGGAAGGACAGGGGTGTACTATGGC.